Below, 6 T cell receptor beta chains from the same sample are listed, as sequenced in a study of blood T cell repertoires in COVID-19. Sequencing used immunoSEQ multiplex PCR; TCRdb keeps in-frame clones, though not all of them. This table holds approximately 250,000 clones, more than 80% found once. Input material: PBMCs or T cells enriched from blood (not recorded which). The receptors stem from a woman in her twenties or thirties with acute COVID-19.

The gene calls are TRBV5-1 and TRBJ2-1, with 7 bases that match TRBD2. After removal of 4 bases from V and 6 bases from J, the junction contained 10 bases not matched to a gene. Germline CDR1 reads SGHRS; CDR2 reads YFSETQ. This CDR3 contains 15 residues. In nucleotides, the CDR3 is TGCGCCAGCAGCGACGGGGGGTCGGGTTTCAATGAGCAGTTCTTC. As protein: CASSDGGSGFNEQFF.

The rearrangement uses TRBV29-1 and TRBJ2-1; D perhaps matches TRBD1 (5 bases). CDR3 size: 14 residues. The V and J ends lost 6 bases and 0 bases respectively, with 12 bases between them. CDR1 is SQVTM, CDR2 ANQGSEA, per germline. CDR3 amino acids: CSVPDTVSYNEQFF. The DNA for the CDR3 is TGCAGCGTCCCGGACACAGTCTCCTACAATGAGCAGTTCTTC.

About this clone itself: The sample carries other DNA sequences with the same CDR3. The chain uses TRBV28 and TRBJ1-4; the D gene is possibly TRBD1 (6 bases). This CDR3 region has 14 residues. V was cut by 2 bases and J by 2 bases, with 6 bases left in between. Germline values: CDR1 MDHEN, CDR2 SYDVKM. The CDR3 sequence: CASSLTGTNEKLFF. CDR3 sequence (DNA): TGTGCCAGCAGTTTAACAGGGACTAATGAAAAACTGTTTTTT.

The chain recombines TRBV19 with TRBJ2-2; 9 positions match TRBD2. The V gene end was trimmed by 7 bases and the J gene end by 3 bases; junction bases not matched to a gene: 3. Germline V gives CDR1 LNHDA, CDR2 SQIVND (reference sequence). The CDR3 has 14 residues. Written as DNA, the CDR3 is TGTGCCAGTATTTTAGCGGGAGACACCGGGGAGCTGTTTTTT. Amino acid sequence: CASILAGDTGELFF.

V is TRBV5-4 and J is TRBJ2-7, with a possible D match to TRBD2 (6 bases). This CDR3 has 13 residues. Trimming took 9 bases from V and 6 from J, leaving 19 bases between them. Germline CDR1 SGHNT, CDR2 YYREEE (reference sequence). The CDR3: CAISVREAPEQYF. The CDR3 bases are TGTGCCATCTCGGTGAGGGAGGCTCCCGAGCAGTACTTC.

This rearrangement joins TRBV7-2 to TRBJ1-1; D perhaps matches TRBD1 (5 bases). This CDR3 region has 14 residues. Trimming took off 5 bases at V and 4 bases at J, with 14 bases between the two ends. Germline CDR1 reads SGHTA; CDR2 reads FQGNSA. Written as DNA, the CDR3 is TGTGCCAGCAGCAACTCTCAGGGTAGCACTGAAGCTTTCTTT. Protein product: CASSNSQGSTEAFF.